This is a list of T cell receptor beta chains from one sample in a study of PD-L1 blockade in urothelial cancer. Generated by immunoSEQ multiplex PCR, the TCRdb table keeps only in-frame clones and is missing some. The repertoire has some 66,000 clones, around 88% of them found once; the top ten carry about 15%. The sequenced sample was PBMCs, obtained around atezolizumab (anti-PD-L1) treatment. The receptors were gathered from a man in his sixties with urothelial cancer. Each CDR3 is given with its conserved first and last residue. Fields, in order: clone size, D gene, J gene, V gene, CDR3 protein, CDR3 DNA. D genes are given only for firm matches. Some rows have no size entry. The others give once, few or many, or a class for an expanded clone.

. | . | TRBJ1-1 | TRBV6-4 | CASREQGSNTEAFF | TGTGCCAGCAGAGAACAGGGTTCGAACACTGAAGCTTTCTTT
. | . | TRBJ2-5 | TRBV18 | CASSPGQKETQYF | TGTGCCAGCTCACCAGGGCAGAAAGAGACCCAGTACTTC
. | . | TRBJ1-5 | TRBV5-6 | CASSYRERQPQHF | TGTGCCAGCAGCTATCGGGAAAGGCAGCCCCAGCATTTT
. | TRBD1 | TRBJ1-4 | TRBV14 | CASSQDVPGQVDKLFF | TGTGCCAGCAGCCAAGATGTCCCGGGACAGGTGGACAAACTGTTTTTT
. | . | TRBJ2-1 | TRBV4-2 | CASSQGQVNEQFF | TGTGCCAGCAGCCAAGGACAGGTCAATGAGCAGTTCTTC
. | . | TRBJ2-3 | TRBV9 | CASSVDGRGSTDTQYF | TGTGCCAGCAGCGTAGATGGGCGGGGCAGCACAGATACGCAGTATTTT
few | . | TRBJ2-7 | TRBV5-1 | CASRTEYEQYF | TGCGCCTCCCGGACTGAATACGAGCAGTACTTC
. | . | TRBJ1-1 | TRBV2 | CASSDSGAGNTEAFF | TGTGCCAGCAGTGATTCTGGGGCAGGGAACACTGAAGCTTTCTTT
. | TRBD2 | TRBJ2-5 | TRBV28 | CASRPSGGLETQYF | TGTGCCAGCAGGCCCAGCGGGGGGCTGGAGACCCAGTACTTC
. | TRBD1 | TRBJ2-7 | TRBV6-5 | CASRPGTVYYEQYF | TGTGCCAGCAGACCCGGGACAGTATACTACGAGCAGTACTTC
. | . | TRBJ2-1 | TRBV28 | CASAPAVRYNEQFF | TGTGCCAGCGCGCCAGCGGTCCGATACAATGAGCAGTTCTTC
. | TRBD2 | TRBJ2-2 | TRBV7-2 | CATPIIPIAGTNTGELFF | TGTGCCACCCCAATTATACCGATAGCGGGGACGAACACCGGGGAGCTGTTTTTT
. | TRBD1 | TRBJ2-2 | TRBV29-1 | CSAGTGGGTGELFF | TGCAGCGCCGGGACAGGGGGTGGAACCGGGGAGCTGTTTTTT
. | . | TRBJ1-4 | TRBV25-1 | CASSEGGDEKLFF | TGTGCCAGCAGTGAAGGAGGGGACGAAAAACTGTTTTTT
few | TRBD1 | TRBJ1-5 | TRBV19 | CASSLGQGSYQPQHF | TGTGCCAGTAGTTTGGGACAGGGGTCCTATCAGCCCCAGCATTTT
once | TRBD1 | TRBJ2-2 | TRBV29-1 | CSVQSWDRVSGELFF | TGCAGCGTCCAGTCCTGGGACAGGGTATCCGGGGAGCTGTTTTTT
once | . | TRBJ1-2 | TRBV7-2 | CASSLEAPGGYTF | TGTGCCAGCAGCTTAGAAGCTCCGGGGGGCTACACCTTC
. | TRBD2 | TRBJ2-3 | TRBV6-1 | CASSEGGLARTDTQYF | TGTGCCAGCAGTGAAGGGGGACTAGCTCGCACAGATACGCAGTATTTT
. | . | TRBJ1-5 | TRBV7-6 | CASSFCYTVPQPQHF | TGTGCCAGCAGCTTTTGTTATACGGTGCCTCAGCCCCAGCATTTT
. | . | TRBJ2-7 | TRBV21-1 | CASSYEGAATSYEQYF | TGTGCCAGCAGCTACGAGGGGGCGGCGACCTCCTACGAGCAGTACTTC
. | TRBD2 | TRBJ2-1 | TRBV19 | CASSIQAGGRYEQFF | TGTGCCAGTAGTATACAAGCGGGGGGGAGATATGAGCAGTTCTTC
. | TRBD1 | TRBJ2-5 | TRBV10-3 | CAISRDRDSETQYF | TGTGCCATCAGCCGGGACAGGGATTCAGAGACCCAGTACTTC
. | . | TRBJ1-4 | TRBV5-1 | CASSSEVVPNEKLFF | TGCGCCAGCAGCTCGGAGGTAGTCCCTAATGAAAAACTGTTTTTT
. | . | TRBJ2-3 | TRBV11-2 | CASSPIEDTQYF | TGTGCCAGCAGCCCGATCGAGGATACGCAGTATTTT
. | TRBD2 | TRBJ2-3 | TRBV4-2 | CASSQDQGRGGPGTQYF | TGTGCCAGCAGCCAAGATCAGGGTCGGGGGGGCCCGGGCACGCAGTATTTT
. | . | TRBJ2-5 | TRBV7-9 | CASSLGAGFQETQYF | TGTGCCAGCAGCTTAGGGGCAGGTTTTCAAGAGACCCAGTACTTC
. | . | TRBJ1-5 | TRBV7-6 | CASSFIAGLATYSNQPQHF | TGTGCCAGCAGCTTTATAGCAGGGCTCGCCACTTATAGCAATCAGCCCCAGCATTTT
. | TRBD1 | TRBJ1-1 | TRBV11-2 | CASSMGQGYTEAFF | TGTGCCAGCAGCATGGGACAGGGCTACACTGAAGCTTTCTTT
. | . | TRBJ1-1 | TRBV7-7 | CASSLVLNTEAFF | TGTGCTAGCAGCTTGGTCCTAAACACTGAAGCTTTCTTT
. | . | TRBJ1-1 | TRBV6-4 | CASSDSSNTEAFF | TGTGCCAGCAGTGACTCCAGTAACACTGAAGCTTTCTTT
. | . | TRBJ1-1 | TRBV28 | CASYGGTYTEAFF | TGTGCCAGCTATGGTGGGACTTACACTGAAGCTTTCTTT
. | TRBD2 | TRBJ2-7 | TRBV10-3 | CAISDLGLAGVEQYF | TGTGCCATCAGTGACCTTGGACTAGCGGGGGTCGAGCAGTACTTC
few | TRBD1 | TRBJ2-1 | TRBV11-3 | CASSLDSTGGNEQFF | TGTGCCAGCAGCTTAGATTCGACAGGGGGCAATGAGCAGTTCTTC
. | . | TRBJ1-5 | TRBV27 | CASRINGQINQPQHF | TGTGCCAGCCGAATCAACGGACAGATTAATCAGCCCCAGCATTTT
. | . | TRBJ2-2 | TRBV27 | CASSLSAGTLNTGELFF | TGTGCCAGCAGTTTATCTGCAGGTACCCTGAACACCGGGGAGCTGTTTTTT
. | TRBD1 | TRBJ2-7 | TRBV28 | CASGTGPTYEQYF | TGTGCCAGCGGGACAGGGCCAACCTACGAGCAGTACTTC
few | TRBD1 | TRBJ1-5 | TRBV7-2 | CASSPTGAHQPQHF | TGTGCCAGCAGCCCGACAGGGGCCCATCAGCCCCAGCATTTT
few | . | TRBJ1-4 | TRBV9 | CASRAKRTALEKLFF | TGTGCCAGCAGAGCAAAAAGGACAGCCCTAGAAAAACTGTTTTTT
. | TRBD1 | TRBJ2-7 | TRBV5-1 | CASSLRYYTGQGYEQYF | TGCGCCAGCAGCTTGAGATATTATACGGGACAGGGTTACGAGCAGTACTTC
many | TRBD1 | TRBJ1-6 | TRBV11-3 | CASSLGQGHNSPLHF | TGTGCCAGCAGCTTGGGACAGGGGCATAATTCACCCCTCCACTTT
. | . | TRBJ1-2 | TRBV2 | CASSEASGGGYGYTF | TGTGCCAGCAGTGAAGCGTCGGGGGGCGGCTATGGCTACACCTTC
. | TRBD2 | TRBJ2-3 | TRBV2 | CASSDPSGTSDTDTQYF | TGTGCCAGCAGTGACCCTAGCGGGACTAGCGACACAGATACGCAGTATTTT
. | . | TRBJ2-7 | TRBV2 | CASSEGLGRWEQYF | TGTGCCAGCAGTGAAGGACTAGGTCGATGGGAGCAGTACTTC
. | TRBD1 | TRBJ2-1 | TRBV5-1 | CASRRGQGSYNEQFF | TGCGCCAGCAGGAGGGGACAGGGGTCCTACAATGAGCAGTTCTTC
once | . | TRBJ2-1 | TRBV21-1 | CATRTRSSYNEQFF | TGTGCCACCCGGACTAGGAGCTCCTACAATGAGCAGTTCTTC
. | . | TRBJ2-7 | TRBV28 | CASRPTGKGSSYEQYF | TGTGCCAGCAGGCCAACAGGGAAAGGAAGCTCCTACGAGCAGTACTTC
. | TRBD1 | TRBJ2-7 | TRBV28 | CASSGDRDEQYF | TGTGCCAGCAGCGGGGACAGGGACGAGCAGTACTTC
. | TRBD1 | TRBJ2-1 | TRBV5-1 | CASSLGTGVGDEQFF | TGCGCCAGCAGCTTGGGGACAGGCGTGGGGGATGAGCAGTTCTTC
. | TRBD1 | TRBJ1-3 | TRBV28 | CASRDRALDSGSGNTIYF | TGTGCCAGCCGAGACAGGGCCCTGGACTCTGGCTCTGGAAACACCATATATTTT
. | . | TRBJ2-1 | TRBV27 | CASRVGNEQFF | TGTGCCAGCCGGGTGGGCAATGAGCAGTTCTTC
. | . | TRBJ2-1 | TRBV7-2 | CASSPINEQFF | TGTGCCAGCAGTCCTATAAATGAGCAGTTCTTC
. | . | TRBJ1-5 | TRBV27 | CASSLGSRGNQPQHF | TGTGCCAGCAGTTTAGGGTCCCGGGGAAATCAGCCCCAGCATTTT
few | TRBD2 | TRBJ2-1 | TRBV5-1 | CASSLALSSGGTYNEQFF | TGCGCCAGCAGCTTGGCTTTATCTAGCGGGGGGACCTACAATGAGCAGTTCTTC
. | . | TRBJ2-2 | TRBV30 | CAWRGQYTGELFF | TGTGCCTGGAGAGGACAATACACCGGGGAGCTGTTTTTT